One and the same sample provided the 13 T cell receptor beta chains below, sequenced in a study of cytomegalovirus exposure and HLA in healthy donors. 13 Jbeta primers and 60 Vbeta primers were used for the PCR. The data were produced by immunoSEQ multiplex PCR, yet TCRdb's version contains in-frame clones alone and is incomplete. The sample has 100,000 to 150,000 clones; 75% to 85% are singletons. Sequencing was carried out using PBMCs. Receptors were obtained from a male donor in good health and CMV-seronegative.

V gene TRBV14 combines with J gene TRBJ1-1, with D perhaps TRBD1 (6 bases). The CDR3 spans 15 residues. V was clipped by 7 bases and J by 4 bases, with 19 bases between them. The germline V gene encodes CDR1 SGHDN and CDR2 FVKESK. CDR3 loop: CASNPTGKASTEAFF. The CDR3 DNA sequence: TGTGCCAGCAACCCCACAGGGAAAGCTTCCACTGAAGCTTTCTTT.

This chain uses TRBV27 with TRBJ2-6; D ambiguous. The CDR3 spans 17 residues. Germline CDR1 MNHEY, CDR2 SMNVEV (reference sequence). V lost 1 base to trimming and J lost 0 bases, with 10 bases between them. CDR3 in amino acids: CASSLFGRYSGANVLTF. The CDR3 DNA reads as TGTGCCAGCAGTTTATTCGGTCGCTACTCTGGGGCCAACGTCCTGACTTTC.

The table lists this clone with a few counts. The rearrangement links TRBV16 to TRBJ1-1; 9 nucleotides line up with TRBD1. The CDR3 spans 15 residues. Germline V gene data show CDR1 as KGHSY and CDR2 as FQNENV. V shed 3 bases, J shed 1 base, and the junction held 3 bases outside the gene matches. CDR3 coding DNA: TGTGCCAGCAGCCACGGGACAGGGCAGAACACTGAAGCTTTCTTT. It codes for CASSHGTGQNTEAFF.

The V and J genes are TRBV11-3 and TRBJ1-2; 9 positions match TRBD1. This CDR3 has 16 amino acids. Losses at the gene ends were 3 bases for V and 2 bases for J; bases not matched to a gene: 7. CDR1 is SGHNT and CDR2 is YENEEA in the germline V gene. The chain's CDR3 is CASSFQGQGDNYGYTF. Here the CDR3 DNA reads TGTGCCAGCAGCTTCCAGGGACAGGGAGACAACTATGGCTACACCTTC.

The gene calls are TRBV30 and TRBJ1-5, with D possibly being TRBD1 (5 bases). V dropped 0 bases and J dropped 1 base, with 10 bases sitting between them. The V gene's germline CDR1 is GTSNPN and CDR2 SVGIG (reference sequence). The CDR3 consists of 15 residues. The CDR3 region is CAWSVAGRSNQPQHF. In DNA form, the CDR3 reads TGTGCCTGGAGTGTTGCAGGGAGGAGCAATCAGCCCCAGCATTTT.

The genes are TRBV11-2 and TRBJ2-7; TRBD1 is a possible D gene (6 bases). This CDR3 has 14 residues. V lost 5 bases and J 2 bases, leaving 13 bases between the germline ends. In germline, CDR1 is SGHAT, CDR2 FQNNGV. This CDR3 is CASSRDTRAYEQYF. The CDR3 DNA reads TGTGCCAGCAGCCGGGACACTCGAGCCTACGAGCAGTACTTC.

This chain connects TRBV7-2 to TRBJ2-7, with 12 bases that match TRBD1. This CDR3 comprises 15 residues. Trimming took 2 bases from V and 7 from J; bases not matched to a gene: 6. CDR1 SGHTA and CDR2 FQGNSA come from the germline V gene. In DNA form, the CDR3 reads TGTGCCAGCAGCTTAAGGGGACAGGGGGCTTCAGAGCAGTACTTC. Amino acid sequence: CASSLRGQGASEQYF.

The chain carries TRBV5-8 and TRBJ1-5; 8 nucleotides line up with TRBD1. The CDR3 has 16 residues. The germline gives CDR1 SGHTS, CDR2 YDEGEE. Trimming at V came to 1 base and at J to 4 bases, leaving 7 bases not matched to a gene. CDR3 sequence (DNA): TGTGCCAGCAGCTTGTTACAGGGGGTAGTAAATCAGCCCCAGCATTTT. It codes for CASSLLQGVVNQPQHF. The full variable domain, with the rest looked up from reference TRBV5-8 and TRBJ1-5, is EAGVTQSPTHLIKTRGQQATLRCSPISGHTSVYWYQQALGLGLQFLLWYDEGEERNRGNFPPRFSGRQFPNYSSELNVNALELEDSALYLCASSLLQGVVNQPQHFGDGTRLSIL.

This chain joins TRBV6-5 and TRBJ2-7; weak D call: TRBD1 (6 bases). CDR3 length: 13 amino acids. V lost 8 bases and J 3 bases, leaving 14 bases between the germline ends. Germline CDR1 MNHEY, CDR2 SVGAGI. This CDR3 reads CASGPGQLYEQYF. DNA of the CDR3: TGTGCCAGCGGACCGGGACAACTCTACGAGCAGTACTTC.

This rearrangement joins TRBV5-3 to TRBJ1-2, with D possibly being TRBD1 (5 bases). Being an ORF, TRBV5-3 has a function that is uncertain. V gave up 3 bases and J gave up 1 base, with 13 bases separating them. The length of the CDR3 is 15 residues. The CDR3 DNA reads TGTGCCAGAAGCTCCCCCCGGGACTGTAACTATGGCTACACCTTC. Its protein is CARSSPRDCNYGYTF.

J is TRBJ2-7 and V is TRBV2; 9 nucleotides agree with TRBD1. The CDR3 sequence is 15 residues long. Germline V gene data show CDR1 as SNHLY and CDR2 as FYNNEI. Losses at the gene ends were 6 bases for V and 0 bases for J; bases not matched to a gene: 6. The CDR3 loop reads CASSRTGATSYEQYF. CDR3 in DNA: TGTGCCAGCAGCAGGACAGGGGCGACCTCCTACGAGCAGTACTTC.

The genes are TRBV7-8 and TRBJ2-2; 9 bases map to TRBD1. Germline CDR1 reads SGHVS; CDR2 reads FQNEAQ. The trim removed 3 bases at V and 4 bases at J, leaving 12 bases unmatched. This CDR3 region has 18 residues. As DNA, the CDR3 is TGTGCCAGCAGCTTTCAGGGGGCCGGGACAGGGACCACCGGGGAGCTGTTTTTT. This gives the protein CASSFQGAGTGTTGELFF.

The chain has TRBV29-1 and TRBJ1-2; TRBD1 aligns across 7 bases. From germline, CDR1 is SQVTM and CDR2 ANQGSEA. The CDR3 has 13 amino acids. The trim removed 4 bases at V and 0 bases at J, leaving 2 bases unmatched. Here the CDR3 reads CSVAGTANYGYTF. The CDR3 DNA follows: TGCAGCGTTGCCGGGACAGCTAACTATGGCTACACCTTC.